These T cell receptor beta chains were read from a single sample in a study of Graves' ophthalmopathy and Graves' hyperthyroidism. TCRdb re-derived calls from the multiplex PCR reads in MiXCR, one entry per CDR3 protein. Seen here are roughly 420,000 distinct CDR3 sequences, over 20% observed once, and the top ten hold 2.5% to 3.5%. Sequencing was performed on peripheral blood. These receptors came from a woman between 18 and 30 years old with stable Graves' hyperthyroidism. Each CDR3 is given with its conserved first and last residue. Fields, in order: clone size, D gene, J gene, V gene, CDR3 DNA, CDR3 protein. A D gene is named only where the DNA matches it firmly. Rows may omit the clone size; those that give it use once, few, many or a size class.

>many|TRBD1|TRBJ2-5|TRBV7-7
TGTGCTAGCAGCCGACAGGGGGACGCAGAGACCCAGTACTTC
CASSRQGDAETQYF
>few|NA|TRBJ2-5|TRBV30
TGTGCCTGGAGTGTAAGCAGTCAAGAGACCCAGTACTTC
CAWSVSSQETQYF
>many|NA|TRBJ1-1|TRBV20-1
TGCAGTGCTATTGGGGACACTGAAGCTTTCTTT
CSAIGDTEAFF
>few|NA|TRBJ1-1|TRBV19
TGTGCCAGTAGTAATGAGGTGAACACTGAAGCTTTCTTT
CASSNEVNTEAFF
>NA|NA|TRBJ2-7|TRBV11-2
TGTGCCAGCAGCCCCCCACGTTCCCCCTTAGCCTACGAGCAGTACTTC
CASSPPRSPLAYEQYF
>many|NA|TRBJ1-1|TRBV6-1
TGTGCCAGCAGTGAAGCAGGGATGGGCACTGAAGCTTTCTTT
CASSEAGMGTEAFF
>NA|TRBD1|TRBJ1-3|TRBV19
TGTGCCAGTAGTCCCGGGACAGGGACTGGAAACACCATATATTTT
CASSPGTGTGNTIYF
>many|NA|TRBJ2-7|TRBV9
TGTGCCAGCAGCGAAGCCGGGACAATCGACTACGAGCAGTACTTC
CASSEAGTIDYEQYF
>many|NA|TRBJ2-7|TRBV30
TGTGCCTGGAGGGAGGGTCTGCGGACCCTCGGGGAGCAGTACTTC
CAWREGLRTLGEQYF
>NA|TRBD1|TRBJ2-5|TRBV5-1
TGCGCCAGCAGCAAGGCTCCGGGACAGGGGGAAGAGACCCAGTACTTC
CASSKAPGQGEETQYF
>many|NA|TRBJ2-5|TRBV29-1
TGCAGCGTTGATAGGGTACGAGAGACCCAGTACTTC
CSVDRVRETQYF
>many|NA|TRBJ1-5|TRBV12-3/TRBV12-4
TGTGCCAGCAGTGCCCTCGCGGGACTCCGGAATCAGCCCCAGCATTTT
CASSALAGLRNQPQHF
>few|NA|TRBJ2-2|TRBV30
TGTGCCTGGAGTGTAGGGGGGGTGCCCGGGGAGCTGTTTTTT
CAWSVGGVPGELFF
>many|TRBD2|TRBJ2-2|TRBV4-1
TGCGCCAGCAGCCCGACTAGCGGGCGATATGGGGAGCTGTTTTTT
CASSPTSGRYGELFF
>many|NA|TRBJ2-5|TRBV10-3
TGTGCCATCAGTGAGTCGCGCAAAGAGACCCAGTACTTC
CAISESRKETQYF
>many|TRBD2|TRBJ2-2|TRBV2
TGTGCCACATCTAGCGGGCGGAACACCGGGGAGCTGTTTTTT
CATSSGRNTGELFF
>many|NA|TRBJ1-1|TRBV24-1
TGTGCCACCAGTGACCACCGGGCAGGAGGGAACACTGAAGCTTTCTTT
CATSDHRAGGNTEAFF
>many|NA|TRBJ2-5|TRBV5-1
TGCGCCAGCAGCTACAACGTTGGGGCACAAGAGACCCAGTACTTC
CASSYNVGAQETQYF
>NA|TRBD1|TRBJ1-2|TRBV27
TGTGCCAGCAGTTTATCGTCCAGGGGGTCTGGCTACACCTTC
CASSLSSRGSGYTF
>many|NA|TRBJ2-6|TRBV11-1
TGTGCCAGCAGCTTATTAGGGTACCGGGGCGGGGCCAACGTCCTGACTTTC
CASSLLGYRGGANVLTF
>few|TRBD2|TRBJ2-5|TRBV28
TGTGCCAGCAGTTTATTTGCGGGAGGACAGAGAAAGGAGACCCAGTACTTC
CASSLFAGGQRKETQYF
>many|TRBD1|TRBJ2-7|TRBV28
TGTGCCAGCAGCACCGGGACAGGGATTCTCGAGCAGTACTTC
CASSTGTGILEQYF
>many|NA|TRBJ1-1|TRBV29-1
TGCAGCGTCCAGAGGAACACTGAAGCTTTCTTT
CSVQRNTEAFF
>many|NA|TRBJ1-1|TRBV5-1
TGCGCCAGCAGCCGTGACAGGCACACTGAAGCTTTCTTT
CASSRDRHTEAFF
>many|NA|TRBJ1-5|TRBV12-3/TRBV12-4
TGTGCCAGCACCCTGGGGGGGGAGCCCCAGCATTTT
CASTLGGEPQHF
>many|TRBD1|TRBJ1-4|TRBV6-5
TGTGCCAGCAGTCAGACAGGGAGAAATGAAAAACTGTTTTTT
CASSQTGRNEKLFF
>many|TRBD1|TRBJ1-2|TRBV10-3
TGTGCCATCTCCGGGACAGCTAACTATGGCTACACCTTC
CAISGTANYGYTF
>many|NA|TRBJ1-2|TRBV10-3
TGTGCCATCGAAACAGGGAACTATGGCTACACCTTC
CAIETGNYGYTF
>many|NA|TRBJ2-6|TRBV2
TGTGCCAGCACTACGGGGTCCGGGGCCAACGTCCTGACTTTC
CASTTGSGANVLTF
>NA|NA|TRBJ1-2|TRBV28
TGTGCCAGCAGTCCCCCGGGAAGCGGTTATAACTATGGCTACACCTTC
CASSPPGSGYNYGYTF
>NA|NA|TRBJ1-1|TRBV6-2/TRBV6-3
TGTGCCAGCAGTTTCGCCGACTGGGGGCGTTACATGAACACTGAAGCTTTCTTT
CASSFADWGRYMNTEAFF
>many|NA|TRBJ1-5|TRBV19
TGTGCCAGTAGTATAGGACGGCAGGGGAATCAGCCCCAGCATTTT
CASSIGRQGNQPQHF
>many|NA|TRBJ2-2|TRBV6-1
TGTGCCAGCAGTGAAACTCGGGGGACTGGCGGGGAGCTGTTTTTT
CASSETRGTGGELFF
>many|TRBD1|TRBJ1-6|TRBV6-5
TGTGCCAGCAGTTCGGGCAGGGGGAATAATTCACCCCTCCACTTT
CASSSGRGNNSPLHF
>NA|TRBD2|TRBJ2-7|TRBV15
TGTGCCACCAGCAGACCCACACTGGGGGGGAGGGCGAATGGGGAGCAGTACTTC
CATSRPTLGGRANGEQYF
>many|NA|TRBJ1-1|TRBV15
TGTGCCACCAAGTTCTCCATGAACACTGAAGCTTTCTTT
CATKFSMNTEAFF
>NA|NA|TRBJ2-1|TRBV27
TGTGCCAGCAGCCCCGTGTTGGTGGATGAGCAGTTCTTC
CASSPVLVDEQFF